The clone carrying this TCR beta chain was detected many times. TCRdb ran MiXCR on the 5' RACE reads and lists one entry per CDR3 protein. The data hold about 240,000 distinct CDR3 sequences, with around 9.1% observed a single time. Trimming stripped 10 bases from V and 3 bases from J, with 13 bases between. The CDR3 is 13 residues long. Germline V gene sequence: CDR1 MNHEY, CDR2 SVGEGT. The entry originates in a study of CD8 T cells in ankylosing spondylitis. Sequenced material: blood, either unsorted or a sorted T cell fraction (not recorded which). The clonotype comes from a male donor with ankylosing spondylitis or in good health (not recorded which). The rearrangement links TRBV6-2 or TRBV6-3 to TRBJ2-1; D is perhaps TRBD1 (5 bases). This CDR3 is CATNRQIYNEQFF. CDR3 nucleotide sequence: TGTGCCACCAATCGACAGATCTACAATGAGCAGTTCTTC.